This TCR beta chain was identified during a study of vaccination and CD4 T cells after COVID-19. Study-wide context: Six males and four females, two Hispanic, made up the convalescents.

MiXCR, applied by TCRdb to the PCR reads, yields one record per CDR3 protein. Among fewer than 30,000 distinct CDR3 sequences listed, 45% to 65% were seen once. Study-wide findings and caveats: The study found median SARS-CoV-2-reactive clonotypes rising from approximately 21 to 38, not significantly. Nearly all convalescent vaccine-specific clones, 304 of 307, recognized only SARS-CoV-2 spike. Relatively few convalescent patients and no early post-infection timepoints were analyzed.

This CDR3 region has 16 residues. Germline CDR1 and CDR2: MNHEY and SMNVEV (reference sequence). Trimming left V 1 base short and J 3 bases short, with 10 bases between. With regard to this clonotype: The antigen is unknown.

The V call is TRBV27, the J call TRBJ2-6; D possibly corresponds to TRBD2 (5 bases). Sample: CD4+ T cells from blood, taken before SARS-CoV-2 vaccination. This TCR was sampled from a human donor who had recovered from COVID-19. The CDR3 region has the DNA TGTGCCAGCAGTTTATTTGAGGGCGGTGGGGCCAACGTCCTGACTTTC. This sequence encodes CASSLFEGGGANVLTF.